This T cell receptor (beta chain) was recorded in a study of Tregs in tolerant kidney transplant recipients (dated by TCRdb to about 2019). A note on the overall study: Additional Treg samples were obtained by sorting recipient CD4+CD25+CD127- cells from a 3-day mixed lymphocyte reaction with belatacept, in some cases after a subsequent approximately 5-day donor restimulation. Antibodies distinguished recipient from donor cells when sorting primary belatacept mixed lymphocyte reaction cultures. Before combined kidney and bone marrow transplantation, this study identified donor-specific regulatory T cells using TCRbeta sequencing and then followed those same cells after transplant. TCRbeta repertoire sequencing was used in a few healthy controls to compare several ways of expanding Tregs specific for an allogeneic donor.

Genomic DNA was extracted from sorted cells with the QIAGEN DNeasy Blood and Tissue Kit for TCRbeta CDR3 sequencing. High-throughput TCRbeta CDR3 sequencing was carried out commercially through immunoSEQ, with PCR amplification with bias correction and internal controls included. On the authors' methods: Unique productive TCRbeta sequences were defined by CDR3 nucleotide sequence when primers matched and otherwise by CDR3 amino acid sequence together with Vbeta and Jbeta genes. A sequence counted as donor-reactive if, in CFSE-low cells, the sequence had a frequency of at least 0.01% and was expanded at least 5-fold compared with unstimulated cells. Jensen-Shannon divergence, calculated on the top 100 TCRbeta sequences ranked by frequency, was used to quantify repertoire divergence. For samples with multiple sequencing runs, sorting error was corrected separately for each run before the runs were pooled. Here the immuneACCESS table is served through TCRdb, limited to in-frame sequences with V and J called. Missing clones are a known gap in these copies; in checked studies unresolved V genes cover under half, and the rest lacks a known reason. V, J and clone size are those of that table, while D and trimming were read from the DNA. The sample table contains tens of thousands of clones; only one count was recorded for about 95% of them. The top ten clonotypes cover around 0.35% of the sample.

In its sample, this clone was seen a few times. Its antigen is unknown. Per-nucleotide qualities are absent, and no much larger clonotype sits a single base away. The CDR3, cysteine through phenylalanine, is 15 amino acids long. The only DNA kept is the CDR3, 45 bases in frame from the first base. Broad study findings and their caveats: Expanding Tregs with activated donor B cells appeared to identify the most biologically relevant and donor-specific TCRbeta repertoire. Biological reproducibility was not directly assessed, although technical replication error appeared to be minimal. Because the study included only a small number of patients, the results must be confirmed in larger populations and under other immunosuppression protocols.

Blood from healthy controls was obtained either as purchased buffy coats or from healthy volunteers. Healthy control blood was processed to PBMCs by Ficoll density gradient and cryopreserved, and patient PBMCs were collected before and after transplant. The sequenced sample consisted of Tregs from blood cultured with allogeneic cells. This receptor was taken from a human donor in good health. The V and J genes are TRBV21-1 and TRBJ1-1. TRBV21-1 is a pseudogene locus. At the DNA level, the sequence is TGTGCCAGCAGCAAATATGGGGTGTTAAACACTGAAGCTTTCTTT. This is translated as CASSKYGVLNTEAFF.